The 27 T cell receptor beta chains below were found in one sample sequenced in a study of T-cell reconstitution after alpha-beta-depleted transplantation in children. Preparation of the TCRbeta library used unique molecular identifiers. TCRdb reprocessed the PCR reads via MiXCR and lists one record per CDR3 protein. The data show 700,000 to 950,000 distinct CDR3 sequences, less than 20% seen once. The sample in question was PBMCs, mostly from graft donor cells, obtained 360 days after TCRalphabeta/CD19-depleted stem cell transplant. Receptor source: a male patient younger than 18 who had a stem cell transplant for acute lymphoblastic leukemia, so the T cells may come from the graft donor.

This clonotype has just a few counts. V is TRBV5-1 and J is TRBJ2-3; 7 bases line up with TRBD2. With V trimmed by 6 bases and J by 0 bases, 4 bases remained unmatched. There are 14 residues in the CDR3. Germline V gene lookup returns CDR1 SGHRS and CDR2 YFSETQ. The CDR3 bases are TGCGCCAGCAACCAAGCGGGGAGCACAGATACGCAGTATTTT. Translating gives CASNQAGSTDTQYF.

The CDR3 region has the DNA TGTGCCAGCAGCATACGAATCCGGGGTGGGCGAAGTGGAGATACGCAGTATTTT. Amino acid sequence: CASSIRIRGGRSGDTQYF. V is TRBV7-6 and J is TRBJ2-3; D possibly corresponds to TRBD2 (5 bases). The CDR3 contains 18 residues. CDR1 and CDR2 (germline): SGHVS, FNYEAQ. The ends were cut back, 5 bases at V and 5 bases at J, with 26 bases in the middle.

This chain uses TRBV5-1 with TRBJ2-7, with D possibly TRBD1 on 6 matching bases. V lost 2 bases, J lost 3 bases, and 12 bases lay in between. This CDR3 contains 14 residues. The germline gives CDR1 SGHRS, CDR2 YFSETQ. CDR3 coding DNA: TGCGCCAGCAGCTTTAGAGGACAGAACTACGAGCAGTACTTC. Its translation is CASSFRGQNYEQYF.

This clonotype occurred a few times. The genes are TRBV20-1 and TRBJ2-4; 9 bases align to TRBD2. Germline V lookup: CDR1 DFQATT, CDR2 SNEGSKA (reference sequence). Germline trimming cut 6 bases from V and 13 bases from J; bases unmatched to any gene: 10. CDR3 length equals 12 residues. CDR3 protein: CSAPKTSGPQYF. The CDR3, as DNA: TGCAGTGCCCCCAAGACTAGCGGCCCCCAGTACTTC.

The genes are TRBV12-5 and TRBJ2-1; TRBD2 matches 10 bases. The CDR3 has 19 amino acids. The V and J ends lost 3 bases and 1 base, in that order; junction bases with no gene match: 12. Germline CDR1 and CDR2: LGHNT and FRNRAP. This CDR3 is CASGFGTSLLAGSYNEQFF. The CDR3 region has the DNA TGTGCTAGTGGTTTTGGTACGTCCCTACTAGCGGGATCCTACAATGAGCAGTTCTTC.

This chain connects TRBV15 to TRBJ1-2, with D uncertain. The CDR3 consists of 16 residues. Germline values: CDR1 LNHNV, CDR2 YYDKDF (reference sequence). Trimming took 1 base from V and 2 from J, leaving 14 bases between them. In DNA form, the CDR3 reads TGTGCCACCAGCAGAGCCGGGATAAACGACAACTATGGCTACACCTTC. The encoded protein is CATSRAGINDNYGYTF.

This clonotype was counted once. V is TRBV20-1 and J is TRBJ1-2; a weak D match, TRBD1 (5 bases). The CDR3 is 13 amino acids. CDR1 and CDR2 from the germline V gene are DFQATT and SNEGSKA (reference sequence). Trimming took off 6 bases at V and 6 bases at J, with 17 bases between the two ends. Here the CDR3 reads CSAMTGREDGYTF. The CDR3 DNA follows: TGCAGTGCAATGACGGGCAGGGAGGATGGCTACACCTTC.

This clonotype occurred a few times. The gene calls are TRBV7-2 and TRBJ2-4; 7 bases line up with TRBD2. After removal of 4 bases from V and 1 base from J, the junction contained 7 bases not matched to a gene. Germline CDR1 reads SGHTA; CDR2 reads FQGNSA. The length of the CDR3 is 16 residues. The CDR3 DNA is TGTGCCAGCAGCTCGACTAGCAGTGAGGCCAAAAACATTCAGTACTTC. Protein product: CASSSTSSEAKNIQYF.

The V and J genes are TRBV19 and TRBJ2-7; TRBD2 aligns across 14 bases. CDR3 length: 15 residues. Trimming removed 3 bases from V and 5 bases from J; junction bases left unmatched: 3. CDR1 is LNHDA and CDR2 is SQIVND in the germline V gene (reference sequence). This CDR3 is CASSMRGLAGDEQYF. The CDR3 DNA reads as TGTGCCAGTAGTATGAGGGGACTAGCGGGAGACGAGCAGTACTTC.

The chain has TRBV3-1 and TRBJ2-3; D unclear. The CDR3 loop spans 15 amino acids. Between the trimmed V and J ends, which lost 4 bases and 3 bases, there was a span of 14 bases. Germline assignment: CDR1 LGHDT and CDR2 YNNKEL (reference sequence). The CDR3 DNA reads TGTGCCAGCAGCCGTGGGGATTTTAGGACAGATACGCAGTATTTT. Translating gives CASSRGDFRTDTQYF.

This sequence joins TRBV5-1 and TRBJ1-3; no reliable D call. The CDR3 has 14 residues. The V and J ends lost 0 bases and 0 bases respectively, with 4 bases between them. Germline CDR1 and CDR2: SGHRS and YFSETQ. The CDR3 sequence: CASSLEYSGNTIYF. CDR3 sequence (DNA): TGCGCCAGCAGCTTGGAATACTCTGGAAACACCATATATTTT. Together with reference TRBV5-1 and TRBJ1-3, the CDR3 gives the full variable domain: KAGVTQTPRYLIKTRGQQVTLSCSPISGHRSVSWYQQTPGQGLQFLFEYFSETQRNKGNFPGRFSGRQFSNSRSEMNVSTLELGDSALYLCASSLEYSGNTIYFGEGSWLTVV.

This clonotype was picked up many times. V is TRBV27 and J is TRBJ2-5; TRBD1 matches at 10 bases. Germline CDR1 MNHEY, CDR2 SMNVEV (reference sequence). CDR3 length: 16 amino acids. Trimming took 8 bases from V and 5 from J; bases not matched to a gene: 14. DNA for the CDR3: TGTGCCAGCGCGCTCACTTTCGGACAGGGGGAGGAGACCCAGTACTTC. This translates into CASALTFGQGEETQYF.

This clonotype was counted between two and nine times. The V gene is TRBV29-1, the J gene TRBJ2-7, with 10 bases identical to TRBD2. V dropped 3 bases and J dropped 9; count of bases not matched to a gene: 8. The CDR3 loop spans 13 amino acids. Germline lookup yields CDR1 SQVTM and CDR2 ANQGSEA. CDR3: CSVDSPAGGVQYF. The CDR3, as DNA: TGCAGCGTTGATTCCCCAGCGGGAGGGGTGCAGTACTTC.

This clonotype was detected only a few times. The J gene is TRBJ1-2, the V gene TRBV9; 9 bases line up with TRBD1. Per germline, CDR1 SGDLS and CDR2 YYNGEE. The CDR3 sequence is 15 residues long. With 5 bases clipped from V and 4 bases from J, the junction kept 9 bases outside the gene matches. This CDR3 is CASSPGTGIAYGYTF. The CDR3 DNA follows: TGTGCCAGCAGTCCCGGGACAGGGATTGCCTATGGCTACACCTTC.

This clonotype occurred a few times. This rearrangement joins TRBV4-1 to TRBJ2-4, with D unresolved. V lost 0 bases and J 3 bases, leaving 15 bases between the germline ends. The CDR3 sequence is 17 residues long. Looked up from germline, CDR1 is MGHRA and CDR2 is YSYEKL. The chain's CDR3 is CASSQDPRSLGKNIQYF. The CDR3 bases are TGCGCCAGCAGCCAAGATCCCAGGTCCCTGGGCAAAAACATTCAGTACTTC.

The J gene is TRBJ2-1, the V gene TRBV3-1, with 12 bases fitting TRBD2. The CDR3 spans 16 residues. V trimming: 3 bases; J trimming: 3 bases; junction bases outside the gene matches: 3. Germline V gives CDR1 LGHDT, CDR2 YNNKEL (reference sequence). CDR3 DNA: TGTGCCAGCAGCCAGACTAGCGGGAGAAGCTACAATGAGCAGTTCTTC. Its protein product is CASSQTSGRSYNEQFF.

In its sample, this clonotype was seen a few times. This chain uses TRBV4-1 with TRBJ2-7, with 9 positions matching TRBD1. The CDR3 is made up of 16 amino acids. Per the germline V gene, CDR1 is MGHRA and CDR2 is YSYEKL. The trim removed 0 bases at V and 3 bases at J, leaving 6 bases unmatched. CDR3 protein: CASSQEVTGGDYEQYF. In DNA form, the CDR3 reads TGCGCCAGCAGCCAAGAGGTGACAGGGGGTGACTACGAGCAGTACTTC.

The chain combines TRBV5-1 with TRBJ2-2, with a tentative D call TRBD1 (6 bases). The CDR3 has 18 amino acids. Germline assignment: CDR1 SGHRS and CDR2 YFSETQ. V was shortened by 3 bases and J by 3 bases, with 21 bases between the two germline ends. The CDR3 reads CASSYGQSRRFYTGELFF. The CDR3 DNA follows: TGCGCCAGCAGCTACGGACAGAGCCGGAGATTCTACACCGGGGAGCTGTTTTTT.

In its sample, this clonotype was seen a few times. The chain recombines TRBV7-9 with TRBJ2-1; 7 positions agree with TRBD1. V dropped 1 base and J dropped 1; count of bases not matched to a gene: 7. From germline, CDR1 is SEHNR and CDR2 FQNEAQ (reference sequence). The CDR3 sequence is 17 residues long. The CDR3 sequence: CASSLGTGFWSYNEQFF. The CDR3 DNA follows: TGTGCCAGCAGCTTAGGGACAGGTTTTTGGTCCTACAATGAGCAGTTCTTC.

V gene TRBV11-1 combines with J gene TRBJ1-1; tentatively, D is TRBD1 (6 bases). This CDR3 has 17 residues. Trimming removed 5 bases at V and 0 bases at J, with 19 bases between. The V gene's germline CDR1 is SGHAT and CDR2 FQDESV (reference sequence). CDR3 coding DNA: TGTGCCAGCAGCACAGGGTATGGGGTTAGCATGAACACTGAAGCTTTCTTT. This codes for CASSTGYGVSMNTEAFF.

The gene calls are TRBV20-1 and TRBJ1-5, with TRBD1 matching 7 bases. The CDR3 sequence is 14 residues long. Per the germline V gene, CDR1 is DFQATT and CDR2 is SNEGSKA (reference sequence). V trimming: 6 bases; J trimming: 4 bases; junction bases outside the gene matches: 9. The CDR3 bases are TGCAGTGCCCGGTGGACAGGTTTTAATCAGCCCCAGCATTTT. Translating gives CSARWTGFNQPQHF.

This clonotype was recorded a few times. The chain couples TRBV10-2 to TRBJ2-1; D remains unclear. V lost 2 bases to trimming and J lost 5 bases, with 10 bases between them. The CDR3 is 14 amino acids. Germline loops: CDR1 WSHSY, CDR2 SAAADI. The CDR3: CASSERAVNNEQFF. Here the CDR3 DNA reads TGCGCCAGCAGTGAGCGGGCGGTTAACAATGAGCAGTTCTTC.

The V gene is TRBV11-1, the J gene TRBJ2-1; a possible D gene is TRBD1 (7 bases). The length of the CDR3 is 21 residues. V was clipped by 5 bases and J by 0 bases, with 29 bases between them. The germline V gene has CDR1 SGHAT and CDR2 FQDESV (reference sequence). CDR3: CASSATHPRTGGGSSYNEQFF. In nucleotides, the CDR3 is TGTGCCAGCAGCGCGACTCACCCTAGGACAGGAGGGGGAAGCTCCTACAATGAGCAGTTCTTC.

This clonotype was counted a few times. The V call is TRBV3-1, the J call TRBJ1-6; D is possibly TRBD1 (6 bases). Per germline, CDR1 LGHDT and CDR2 YNNKEL (reference sequence). The CDR3 extends over 17 amino acids. Trimming shortened V by 0 bases and J by 6 bases, and 15 bases separated the two germline ends. CDR3 residues: CASSQDGTGFGNSPLHF. The CDR3 bases are TGTGCCAGCAGCCAAGATGGTACAGGGTTCGGTAATTCACCCCTCCACTTT. Full variable domain (missing parts from reference TRBV3-1 and TRBJ1-6): DTAVSQTPKYLVTQMGNDKSIKCEQNLGHDTMYWYKQDSKKFLKIMFSYNNKELIINETVPNRFSPKSPDKAHLNLHINSLELGDSAVYFCASSQDGTGFGNSPLHFGNGTRLTVT.

This chain links TRBV5-1 with TRBJ2-7; 12 nucleotides line up with TRBD2. Germline lookup yields CDR1 SGHRS and CDR2 YFSETQ. This CDR3 comprises 16 residues. With 2 bases clipped from V and 3 bases from J, the junction kept 6 bases outside the gene matches. CDR3 sequence (DNA): TGCGCCAGCAGCTTTGAAGGACTAGCGGGAAACTACGAGCAGTACTTC. Translated, it gives CASSFEGLAGNYEQYF.

The genes are TRBV10-1 and TRBJ2-7; the D gene could be TRBD1 or TRBD2 (5 bases each). The CDR3 contains 12 residues. The V end was cut by 6 bases, the J end by 8 bases, with 14 bases between. The V gene's germline CDR1 is WNHNN and CDR2 SYGVQD (reference sequence). The CDR3 reads CASSPVGGKQYF. The CDR3 coding sequence is TGCGCCAGCAGCCCGGTTGGGGGAAAGCAGTACTTC.

The chain employs TRBV7-6 and TRBJ1-2, with TRBD1 matching 7 bases. This CDR3 is built from 16 residues. Germline V gene sequence: CDR1 SGHVS, CDR2 FNYEAQ. Trimming at V came to 1 base and at J to 4 bases, leaving 9 bases not matched to a gene. In nucleotides, the CDR3 is TGTGCCAGCAGCTTAGGAGGGGGACAGTTCAGCTATGGCTACACCTTC. This translates into CASSLGGGQFSYGYTF.